A single sample is the source of the 9 T cell receptor beta chains below, sequenced in a study of identical twins. TCRdb used MiXCR to reprocess the 5' RACE reads, holding one entry per CDR3 protein. This sample has 1.5 million to 2 million distinct CDR3 sequences, with about 32% found just once. Material for sequencing was cord blood. The source is a newborn girl in good health.

The chain links TRBV9 to TRBJ2-1; D is uncertain. The end of the DNA fits TRBJ2-7 better, so the J call may be wrong. Germline CDR1 reads SGDLS; CDR2 reads YYNGEE. The CDR3 loop spans 16 amino acids. The CDR3 reads CASSAPPDGAYNEQYF. The CDR3 DNA sequence: TGTGCCAGCAGCGCCCCCCCGGACGGCGCCTACAATGAGCAGTACTTC.

The V call is TRBV4-1, the J call TRBJ2-2, with D perhaps TRBD1 or TRBD2 (6 bases each). Per germline, CDR1 MGHRA and CDR2 YSYEKL. The CDR3 is 19 amino acids. The ends were cut back, 0 bases at V and 4 bases at J, with 21 bases in the middle. CDR3 protein: CASSQEYRGTPKPTGELFF. In DNA, the CDR3 is TGCGCCAGCAGCCAAGAGTATCGCGGGACACCGAAACCCACCGGGGAGCTGTTTTTT.

Notes on this clonotype: The junction departs from the called germline gene at one end, perhaps through a read error. The chain carries TRBV5-1 and TRBJ2-5, with 9 bases lining up with TRBD2. The CDR3 totals 15 residues. The germline V gene has CDR1 SGHRS and CDR2 YFSETQ. The CDR3 region has the DNA TGTGCCAGCAGCAGAGGACTAGCGTCACAAGAGACCCAGTACTTC. It codes for CASSRGLASQETQYF.

The chain is built from TRBV7-9 and TRBJ2-7; D is ambiguous. The CDR3 is 14 amino acids. V lost 5 bases, J lost 0 bases, and 11 bases lay in between. Germline values: CDR1 SEHNR, CDR2 FQNEAQ (reference sequence). For the CDR3, the DNA is TGTGCCAGCAGCCCCCGGTTCAGCTCCTACGAGCAGTACTTC. Protein product: CASSPRFSSYEQYF.

The chain carries TRBV2 and TRBJ1-1; D gene uncertain. The V gene's germline CDR1 is SNHLY and CDR2 FYNNEI. V was trimmed by 11 bases and J by 1 base, leaving 8 bases between them. The CDR3 contains 11 residues. The CDR3 here is CAGVTNTEAFF. In DNA, the CDR3 is TGTGCCGGGGTGACGAACACTGAAGCTTTCTTT.

The chain has TRBV5-1 and TRBJ2-7, with a possible D match to TRBD2 (5 bases). The CDR3 has 14 amino acids. Trimming shortened V by 4 bases and J by 7 bases, and 18 bases separated the two germline ends. Germline V lookup: CDR1 SGHRS, CDR2 YFSETQ. Here the CDR3 DNA reads TGCGCCAGCAGCCCCACCAACTCCCCGGGGGAGCAGTACTTC. This gives the protein CASSPTNSPGEQYF.

The chain carries TRBV6-5 and TRBJ2-1; no firm D call. The CDR3 extends over 15 amino acids. V lost 9 bases and J 0 bases, leaving 15 bases between the germline ends. Germline values: CDR1 MNHEY, CDR2 SVGAGI. Written as DNA, the CDR3 is TGTGCCAGTGTATGGGTCCTTAGCTCCTACAATGAGCAGTTCTTC. It is translated as CASVWVLSSYNEQFF.

This clonotype was seen more than once but under ten times. The rearrangement joins TRBV12-5 to TRBJ2-1; D tentatively fits TRBD1 or TRBD2 (7 bases each). The germline V gene encodes CDR1 LGHNT and CDR2 FRNRAP. With 5 bases removed from V and 12 bases from J, the gap between germline ends came to 17 bases. This CDR3 has 13 amino acids. Written as DNA, the CDR3 is TGTGCTAGTGGTCTTCAGGGGGAGGGGGGGCAGTTCTTC. This encodes CASGLQGEGGQFF.

This clonotype was seen a few times. A read error may explain this, as a much larger clone is one base away. The chain combines TRBV27 with TRBJ2-7; 8 nucleotides agree with TRBD1. Germline V lookup: CDR1 MNHEY, CDR2 SMNVEV (reference sequence). The CDR3 totals 14 residues. The V gene end was trimmed by 3 bases and the J gene end by 5 bases; junction bases not matched to a gene: 6. The CDR3 coding sequence is TGTGCCAGCAGTTTCCGGACAGGGTCCCACGAGCAGTACTTC. This codes for CASSFRTGSHEQYF.